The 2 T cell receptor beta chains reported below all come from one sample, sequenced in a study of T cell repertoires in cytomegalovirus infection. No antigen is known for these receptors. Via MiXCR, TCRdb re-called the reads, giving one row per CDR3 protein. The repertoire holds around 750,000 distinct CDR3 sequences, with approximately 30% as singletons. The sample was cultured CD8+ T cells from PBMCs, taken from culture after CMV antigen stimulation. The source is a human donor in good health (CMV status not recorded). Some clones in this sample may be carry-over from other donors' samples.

CDR3 DNA: TGTGCCAGCAGCGCACTGCGTTCCCTTTACGTTACGCAGTATTTT. Its translation is CASSALRSLYVTQYF. The V and J genes are TRBV11-3 and TRBJ2-3; no firm D call. CDR3 size: 15 residues. The germline CDR1 and CDR2 sequences are SGHNT and YENEEA. Trimming stripped 5 bases from V and 8 bases from J, with 20 bases between.

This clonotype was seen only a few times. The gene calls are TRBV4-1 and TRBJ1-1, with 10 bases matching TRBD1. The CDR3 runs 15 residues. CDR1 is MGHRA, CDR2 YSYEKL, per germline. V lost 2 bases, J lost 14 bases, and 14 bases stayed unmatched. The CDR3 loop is CASSQPGQGEKRFFF. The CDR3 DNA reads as TGCGCCAGCAGCCAACCCGGACAGGGGGAGAAGCGTTTCTTCTTT.